These 25 T cell receptor beta chains originate from one sample sequenced in a study of T-cell reconstitution after alpha-beta-depleted transplantation in children (dated by TCRdb to the mid-2010s). Library prep was done by PCR. TCRdb lists the instrument as Illumina HiSeq 2500. To normalize quantification of the TCRbeta repertoire, the TCR libraries were built with molecular barcoding that relied on unique molecular identifiers. TCRdb itself trimmed the public reads at Q25 with fastp, ran MiXCR and retained productive beta chains. Rows merge per CDR3 protein into single entries with the most common DNA and genes. Across this sample there are about 90,000 distinct CDR3 sequences, with 7.5% to 9.5% seen only once. The leading ten clones occupy 6.9% of the sample. The sample here was PBMCs from the stem cell graft donor, taken from the stem cell graft. Every receptor here comes from a human donor who donated a stem cell graft to a child with congenital amegakaryocytic thrombocytopenia.

This clonotype was found many times. The chain carries TRBV11-1 and TRBJ2-1; TRBD2 aligns across 8 bases. V shed 3 bases, J shed 6 bases, and the junction held 4 bases outside the gene matches. Germline assignment: CDR1 SGHAT and CDR2 FQDESV (reference sequence). This CDR3 is 14 amino acids long. The CDR3 loop reads CASSFFAGGNEQFF. CDR3 DNA sequence: TGTGCCAGCAGCTTTTTCGCGGGAGGCAATGAGCAGTTCTTC. Using reference TRBV11-1 and TRBJ2-1 for the parts outside the CDR3, the full variable domain is EAEVAQSPRYKITEKSQAVAFWCDPISGHATLYWYRQILGQGPELLVQFQDESVVDDSQLPKDRFSAERLKGVDSTLKIQPAELGDSAMYLCASSFFAGGNEQFFGPGTRLTVL.

Ten or more counts support this clonotype. This sequence joins TRBV6-1 and TRBJ1-5; no clear D. The germline CDR1 and CDR2 sequences are MNHNS and SASEGT. CDR3 length: 12 residues. Trimming took off 8 bases at V and 2 bases at J, with 7 bases between the two ends. The CDR3 loop is CASGDGNQPQHF. CDR3 nucleotide sequence: TGTGCCAGCGGGGATGGCAATCAGCCCCAGCATTTT.

In this sample, this clonotype turned up many times. The chain has TRBV4-2 and TRBJ2-1, with TRBD2 identical over 11 bases. The CDR3 loop spans 15 amino acids. With V trimmed by 1 base and J by 8 bases, 4 bases remained unmatched. Germline values: CDR1 LGHNA, CDR2 YNFKEQ. CDR3 amino acids: CASSQVAGGKYEQFF. For the CDR3, the DNA is TGTGCCAGCAGCCAAGTAGCGGGGGGGAAATATGAGCAGTTCTTC.

This clonotype was counted only a few times. CDR3 loop: CASLGQGETEAFF. The CDR3 bases are TGTGCCAGCTTGGGACAGGGCGAAACTGAAGCTTTCTTT. The chain carries TRBV6-2 or TRBV6-3 and TRBJ1-1, with 9 bases fitting TRBD1. The CDR3 loop spans 13 amino acids. CDR1 and CDR2 from the germline V gene are MNHEY and SVGEGT. After removal of 8 bases from V and 5 bases from J, the junction contained 6 bases not matched to a gene.

The chain links TRBV20-1 to TRBJ2-1; TRBD2 is a possible D gene (6 bases). The CDR3 covers 15 residues. Germline values: CDR1 DFQATT, CDR2 SNEGSKA (reference sequence). The germline V and J ends were trimmed by 2 bases and 7 bases, with 18 bases remaining between them. CDR3 bases: TGCAGTGCTAGACCGCTTCGGAGGGCGGGGAATGAGCAGTTCTTC. Its protein is CSARPLRRAGNEQFF.

This clonotype has at least ten counts. This chain joins TRBV20-1 and TRBJ2-4; 7 nucleotides agree with TRBD1. There are 14 residues in the CDR3. Germline V lookup: CDR1 DFQATT, CDR2 SNEGSKA (reference sequence). V was pared by 6 bases and J by 2 bases, with 7 bases of the junction left unmatched. CDR3 bases: TGCAGTGCCAAAAGACAGGGCACCAAAAACATTCAGTACTTC. It specifies CSAKRQGTKNIQYF.

This clonotype was counted many times. V gene TRBV4-2 combines with J gene TRBJ2-6, with D possibly matching TRBD1 (5 bases). Trimming shortened V by 0 bases and J by 0 bases, and 6 bases separated the two germline ends. This CDR3 has 16 amino acids. Germline assignment: CDR1 LGHNA and CDR2 YNFKEQ. This chain's CDR3 is CASSQDQGSGANVLTF. Written as DNA, the CDR3 is TGTGCCAGCAGCCAAGATCAGGGCTCTGGGGCCAACGTCCTGACTTTC.

In its sample, this clonotype was seen many times. V is TRBV10-3 and J is TRBJ1-1; D is ambiguous. Looked up from germline, CDR1 is ENHRY and CDR2 is SYGVKD. Trimming stripped 0 bases from V and 6 bases from J, with 11 bases between. The length of the CDR3 is 14 residues. As DNA, the CDR3 is TGTGCCATCAGTGAGTCGGGTGGGTCTCCTGAAGCTTTCTTT. Protein sequence: CAISESGGSPEAFF.

This clonotype has ten or more counts. The V and J genes are TRBV7-9 and TRBJ1-1, with D uncertain. CDR3 size: 14 residues. Germline lookup yields CDR1 SEHNR and CDR2 FQNEAQ (reference sequence). The V and J ends lost 2 bases and 5 bases respectively, with 12 bases between them. The CDR3 DNA sequence: TGTGCCAGCAGCTTACCCGGGTTCCAAACTGAAGCTTTCTTT. Translated, it gives CASSLPGFQTEAFF.

This clonotype came up many times. This chain uses TRBV12-3 or TRBV12-4 with TRBJ2-7; D remains ambiguous. Trimming took off 2 bases at V and 1 base at J, with 6 bases between the two ends. This CDR3 has 13 amino acids. CDR3 sequence (DNA): TGTGCCAGCAGTTTAAGGTCGTCCTACGAGCAGTACTTC. This codes for CASSLRSSYEQYF.

This clonotype was counted at least ten times. V gene TRBV7-6 combines with J gene TRBJ2-1, with TRBD2 matching over 9 bases. Germline V lookup: CDR1 SGHVS, CDR2 FNYEAQ. Trimming took 5 bases from V and 5 from J; bases not matched to a gene: 13. This CDR3 is built from 17 residues. The CDR3 here is CASSRQRLADPDNEQFF. The CDR3 region has the DNA TGTGCCAGCAGCAGACAGCGACTAGCGGACCCTGACAATGAGCAGTTCTTC.

Many counts were recorded for this clonotype. The chain is built from TRBV5-1 and TRBJ2-3; D could derive from TRBD1 or TRBD2 (6 bases each). V lost 0 bases, J lost 3 bases, and 17 bases lay in between. Germline CDR1 reads SGHRS; CDR2 reads YFSETQ. CDR3 size: 17 residues. CDR3 sequence: CASSLAGGYDGTDTQYF. Here the CDR3 DNA reads TGCGCCAGCAGCTTGGCCGGGGGCTACGATGGTACAGATACGCAGTATTTT.

In this sample, this clonotype turned up many times. V usage is TRBV24-1 and J usage is TRBJ2-7; the D is unclear. The V and J ends lost 4 bases and 7 bases respectively, with 7 bases between them. The CDR3 runs to 11 residues. The germline V gene has CDR1 KGHDR and CDR2 SFDVKD. CDR3 nucleotides: TGTGCCACCAGTGACCGGACGGAGCAGTACTTC. Amino acid sequence: CATSDRTEQYF.

There are many counts of this clonotype. The chain recombines TRBV24-1 with TRBJ2-5, with TRBD1 matching over 7 bases. Germline V CDR1 and CDR2: KGHDR, SFDVKD. The junction had 9 bases not matched to a gene; V was cut back by 3 bases and J by 0 bases. The CDR3 sequence is 17 residues long. Here the CDR3 reads CATSDRPGTEYQETQYF. The CDR3 DNA reads as TGTGCCACCAGTGATCGTCCCGGGACAGAGTACCAAGAGACCCAGTACTTC.

J is TRBJ2-3 and V is TRBV10-2, with 10 nucleotides matching TRBD2. The germline gives CDR1 WSHSY, CDR2 SAAADI. The CDR3 spans 16 residues. J gave up 2 bases and V 6 bases, and 8 bases lay outside the gene matches. This chain's CDR3 is CASRLFSGGNTDTQYF. CDR3 nucleotides: TGCGCCAGCAGATTGTTTAGCGGGGGGAACACAGATACGCAGTATTTT.

This clonotype came up many times. The chain recombines TRBV29-1 with TRBJ1-1; 8 nucleotides match TRBD1. This CDR3 is 14 amino acids long. Trimming at V came to 5 bases and at J to 3 bases, leaving 8 bases not matched to a gene. Per germline, CDR1 SQVTM and CDR2 ANQGSEA. The CDR3 DNA sequence: TGCAGCGTTAACGGACAGGGTTTTGACACTGAAGCTTTCTTT. It yields the protein CSVNGQGFDTEAFF. Combining the CDR3 with reference TRBV29-1 and TRBJ1-1 gives the whole variable domain SAVISQKPSRDICQRGTSLTIQCQVDSQVTMMFWYRQQPGQSLTLIATANQGSEATYESGFVIDKFPISRPNLTFSTLTVSNMSPEDSSIYLCSVNGQGFDTEAFFGQGTRLTVV.

This clonotype was seen at least ten times. V usage is TRBV24-1 and J usage is TRBJ2-7, with D unclear. Trimming took off 4 bases at V and 4 bases at J, with 4 bases between the two ends. The CDR3 loop spans 11 amino acids. Per germline, CDR1 KGHDR and CDR2 SFDVKD. The CDR3: CATSDTYEQYF. CDR3 bases: TGTGCCACCAGTGACACGTACGAGCAGTACTTC.

In this sample, this clonotype turned up many times. The chain uses TRBV10-3 and TRBJ2-7, with 8 bases lining up with TRBD2. CDR1 and CDR2 (germline): ENHRY, SYGVKD. The CDR3 consists of 19 residues. V lost 0 bases to trimming and J lost 2 bases; unmatched junction nucleotides: 15. The CDR3 DNA reads TGTGCCATCAGTGAGTCAACGGGAGGGCCTTCACGTTTCCCCTACGAGCAGTACTTC. This translates into CAISESTGGPSRFPYEQYF.

This clonotype has a count of ten or more. The rearrangement uses TRBV18 and TRBJ1-1; TRBD1 matches at 7 bases. Trimming cost V 1 base and J 6 bases; bases outside gene matches: 2. This CDR3 is built from 13 residues. Looked up from germline, CDR1 is KGHSH and CDR2 is LQKENI. CDR3 nucleotides: TGTGCCAGCTCACCACTAAGGGGGCCTGAAGCTTTCTTT. Amino acid sequence: CASSPLRGPEAFF.

This clonotype was recorded many times. V gene TRBV20-1 combines with J gene TRBJ2-5; 11 bases fit TRBD2. Germline V gene sequence: CDR1 DFQATT, CDR2 SNEGSKA (reference sequence). This CDR3 is 14 amino acids long. V was clipped by 3 bases and J by 5 bases; unmatched bases: 5. CDR3 residues: CSASSGRAEETQYF. The CDR3, as DNA: TGCAGTGCTAGTAGCGGGAGGGCCGAGGAGACCCAGTACTTC.

This clonotype was seen repeatedly, ten times or more. The chain uses TRBV20-1 and TRBJ2-3; D possibly corresponds to TRBD1 (7 bases). There are 12 residues in the CDR3. V gave up 6 bases and J gave up 5 bases, with 12 bases separating them. The germline V gene has CDR1 DFQATT and CDR2 SNEGSKA (reference sequence). The CDR3 loop is CSAAGGLDTQYF. As DNA, the CDR3 is TGCAGTGCCGCAGGGGGGTTAGATACGCAGTATTTT.

The V call is TRBV5-5, the J call TRBJ2-5, with 7 bases that match TRBD1. The V gene end was trimmed by 2 bases and the J gene end by 5 bases; junction bases not matched to a gene: 6. Germline V gene lookup returns CDR1 SGHKS and CDR2 YYEKEE (reference sequence). The CDR3 loop spans 14 amino acids. The CDR3 spells CASSFRQGTETQYF. CDR3 DNA sequence: TGTGCCAGCAGCTTCCGACAGGGAACGGAGACCCAGTACTTC.

In this sample, this clonotype turned up many times. The chain carries TRBV24-1 and TRBJ2-3; 13 bases line up with TRBD2. The CDR3 totals 18 residues. Germline V gene sequence: CDR1 KGHDR, CDR2 SFDVKD. Germline trimming cut 7 bases from V and 0 bases from J; bases unmatched to any gene: 9. CDR3 in DNA: TGTGCCACCAGCTACGGGACTAGCGGGACTCCTAGCACAGATACGCAGTATTTT. Translated: CATSYGTSGTPSTDTQYF.

In this sample, this clonotype turned up a few times. The chain employs TRBV6-2 or TRBV6-3 and TRBJ2-7, with 13 bases matching TRBD2. Germline CDR1 MNHEY, CDR2 SVGEGT. The CDR3 length is 15 residues. After removal of 4 bases from V and 7 bases from J, the junction contained 7 bases not matched to a gene. This CDR3 reads CASSSWTSGSREQYF. CDR3 coding DNA: TGTGCCAGCAGTTCCTGGACTAGCGGGAGTAGGGAGCAGTACTTC.

As concerns this clonotype: This may be a read error, as it is one base from a much larger clone. The gene calls are TRBV3-1 and TRBJ2-1; D gene ambiguous. V shed 0 bases and J shed 6 bases, with 18 bases lying between them. This CDR3 region has 17 residues. Germline V gene sequence: CDR1 LGHDT, CDR2 YNNKEL (reference sequence). The CDR3 DNA sequence: TGTGCCAGCAGCCAAGAGTTGCAGCTTCCCTTAACCAATGAGCAGTTCTTC. Its protein product is CASSQELQLPLTNEQFF.